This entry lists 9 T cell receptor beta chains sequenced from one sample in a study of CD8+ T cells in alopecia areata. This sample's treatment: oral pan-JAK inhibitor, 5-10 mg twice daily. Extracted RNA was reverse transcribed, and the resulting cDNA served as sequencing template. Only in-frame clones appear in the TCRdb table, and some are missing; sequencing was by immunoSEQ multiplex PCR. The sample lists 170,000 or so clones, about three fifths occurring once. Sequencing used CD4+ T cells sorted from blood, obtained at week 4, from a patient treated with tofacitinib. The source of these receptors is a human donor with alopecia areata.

CDR3 amino acids: CSVGQGQGSGELFF. The CDR3 bases are TGCAGCGTTGGGCAAGGACAGGGCTCCGGGGAGCTGTTTTTT. The chain links TRBV29-1 to TRBJ2-2, with 8 bases identical to TRBD1. CDR1 is SQVTM and CDR2 is ANQGSEA in the germline V gene. The CDR3 runs 14 residues. Trimming removed 4 bases from V and 6 bases from J; junction bases left unmatched: 7.

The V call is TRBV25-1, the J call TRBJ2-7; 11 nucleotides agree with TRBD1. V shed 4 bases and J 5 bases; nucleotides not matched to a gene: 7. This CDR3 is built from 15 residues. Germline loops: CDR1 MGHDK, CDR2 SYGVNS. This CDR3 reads CASSAPDRGLDEQYF. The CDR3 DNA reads TGTGCCAGCAGTGCCCCGGACAGGGGGCTGGACGAGCAGTACTTC.

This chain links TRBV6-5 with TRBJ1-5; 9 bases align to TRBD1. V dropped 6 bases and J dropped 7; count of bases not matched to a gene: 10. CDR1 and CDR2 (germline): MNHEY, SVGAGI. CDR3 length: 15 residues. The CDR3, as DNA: TGTGCCAGCAGGGAAACAGGGGGCGCAGGGCAGCCCCAGCATTTT. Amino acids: CASRETGGAGQPQHF.

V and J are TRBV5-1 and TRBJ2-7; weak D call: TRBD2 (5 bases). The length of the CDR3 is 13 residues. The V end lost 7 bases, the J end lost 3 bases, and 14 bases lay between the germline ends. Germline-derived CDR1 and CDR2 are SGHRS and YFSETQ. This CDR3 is CASADGVGYEQYF. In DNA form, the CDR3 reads TGCGCCAGCGCAGACGGGGTTGGCTACGAGCAGTACTTC.

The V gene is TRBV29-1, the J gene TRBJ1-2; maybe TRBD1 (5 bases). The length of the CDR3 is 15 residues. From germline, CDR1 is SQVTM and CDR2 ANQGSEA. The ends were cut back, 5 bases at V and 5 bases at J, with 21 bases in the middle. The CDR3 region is CSVYRRRGEGYGYTF. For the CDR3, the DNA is TGCAGCGTTTACCGTCGGAGGGGTGAAGGGTATGGCTACACCTTC.

The CDR3 loop is CSVGTRDQPQHF. The CDR3 DNA is TGCAGCGTTGGGACCCGGGATCAGCCCCAGCATTTT. The genes are TRBV29-1 and TRBJ1-5; no definite D call. CDR1 and CDR2 from the germline V gene are SQVTM and ANQGSEA. Trimming took off 4 bases at V and 5 bases at J, with 9 bases between the two ends. The CDR3 loop spans 12 amino acids.

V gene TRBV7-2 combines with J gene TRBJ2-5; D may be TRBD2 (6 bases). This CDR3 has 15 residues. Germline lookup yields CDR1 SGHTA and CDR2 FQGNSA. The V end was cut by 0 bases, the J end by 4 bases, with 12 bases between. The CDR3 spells CASSLANSGGETQYF. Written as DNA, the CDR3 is TGTGCCAGCAGCTTAGCGAACTCCGGGGGAGAGACCCAGTACTTC.

DNA for the CDR3: TGTGCCAGCAGCTTCAGTGGGGGTGGCTACACCTTC. As protein: CASSFSGGGYTF. The chain uses TRBV5-7 and TRBJ1-2, with TRBD1 as a possible D gene (5 bases). TRBV5-7 is filed as an ORF, its function uncertain. V was pared by 2 bases and J by 7 bases, with 9 bases between. The CDR3 contains 12 residues.

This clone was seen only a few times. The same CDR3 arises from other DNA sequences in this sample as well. The CDR3 DNA follows: TGCAGCGTTGTAGGCGGCCGCTATGGCTACACCTTC. Translated, it gives CSVVGGRYGYTF. The rearrangement joins TRBV29-1 to TRBJ1-2; unclear D gene. CDR3 size: 12 residues. Germline V gene sequence: CDR1 SQVTM, CDR2 ANQGSEA. V lost 4 bases and J 4 bases, leaving 10 bases between the germline ends. The whole variable domain, filled in from reference TRBV29-1 and TRBJ1-2, reads SAVISQKPSRDICQRGTSLTIQCQVDSQVTMMFWYRQQPGQSLTLIATANQGSEATYESGFVIDKFPISRPNLTFSTLTVSNMSPEDSSIYLCSVVGGRYGYTFGSGTRLTVV.